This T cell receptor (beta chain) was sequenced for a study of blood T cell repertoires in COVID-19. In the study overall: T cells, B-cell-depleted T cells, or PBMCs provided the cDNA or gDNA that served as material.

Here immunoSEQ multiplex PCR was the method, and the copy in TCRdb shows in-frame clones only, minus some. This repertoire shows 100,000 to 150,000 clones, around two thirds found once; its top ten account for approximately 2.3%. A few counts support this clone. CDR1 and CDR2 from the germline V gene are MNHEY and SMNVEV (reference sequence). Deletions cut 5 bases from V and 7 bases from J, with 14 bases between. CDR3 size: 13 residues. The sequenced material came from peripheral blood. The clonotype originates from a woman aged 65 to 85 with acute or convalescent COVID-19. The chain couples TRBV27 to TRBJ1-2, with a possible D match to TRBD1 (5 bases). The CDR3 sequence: CASSTGGVGGYTF. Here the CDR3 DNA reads TGTGCCAGCAGTACCGGGGGTGTAGGTGGCTACACCTTC.